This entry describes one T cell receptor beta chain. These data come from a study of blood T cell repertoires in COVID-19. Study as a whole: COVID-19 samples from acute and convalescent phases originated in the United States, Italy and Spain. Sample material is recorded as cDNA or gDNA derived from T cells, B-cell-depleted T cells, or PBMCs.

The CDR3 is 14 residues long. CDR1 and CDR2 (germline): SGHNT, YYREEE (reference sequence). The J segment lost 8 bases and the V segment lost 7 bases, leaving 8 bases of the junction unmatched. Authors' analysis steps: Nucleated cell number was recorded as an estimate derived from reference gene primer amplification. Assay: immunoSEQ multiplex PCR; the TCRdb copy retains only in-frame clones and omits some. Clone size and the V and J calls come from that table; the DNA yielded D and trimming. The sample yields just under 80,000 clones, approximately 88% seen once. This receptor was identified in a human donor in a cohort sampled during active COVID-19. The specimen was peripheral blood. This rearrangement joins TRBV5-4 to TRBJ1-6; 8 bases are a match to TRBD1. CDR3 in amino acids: CASGQGAGDSPLHF. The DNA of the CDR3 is TGTGCCAGCGGGCAGGGGGCGGGGGATTCACCCCTCCACTTT.